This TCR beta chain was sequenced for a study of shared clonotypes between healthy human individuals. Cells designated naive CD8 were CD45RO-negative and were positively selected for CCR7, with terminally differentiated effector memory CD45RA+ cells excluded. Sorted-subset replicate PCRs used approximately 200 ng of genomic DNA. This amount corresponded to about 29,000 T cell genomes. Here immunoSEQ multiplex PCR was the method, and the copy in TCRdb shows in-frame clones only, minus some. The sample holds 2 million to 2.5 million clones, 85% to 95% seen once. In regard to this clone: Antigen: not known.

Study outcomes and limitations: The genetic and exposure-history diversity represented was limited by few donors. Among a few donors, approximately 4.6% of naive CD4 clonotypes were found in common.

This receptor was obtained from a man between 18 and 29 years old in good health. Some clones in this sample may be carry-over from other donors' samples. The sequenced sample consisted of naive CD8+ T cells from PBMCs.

The DNA of the CDR3 is TGTGCCAGCAGCTTAGATCGGGCCCCCAGTTCCCGGAGCACAGATACGCAGTATTTT. Protein: CASSLDRAPSSRSTDTQYF. The chain uses TRBV11-2 and TRBJ2-3; D ambiguous. The CDR3 is 19 residues long. V lost 0 bases and J 0 bases, leaving 19 bases between the germline ends. Germline CDR1 SGHAT, CDR2 FQNNGV.